This T cell receptor (beta chain) came from a study of patients and donors after allogeneic stem cell transplantation. TCRdb recomputed calls from the RT-PCR reads with MiXCR, one row per CDR3 protein. The sample has approximately 200,000 distinct CDR3 sequences; 35% to 45% are singletons. This clonotype was observed a handful of times. CDR1 and CDR2 (germline): SGHTA, FQGNSA. V gave up 5 bases and J gave up 8 bases; unmatched junction bases: 17. The CDR3 runs 16 residues. The clonotype was recovered from a human donor who was either an allogeneic HSCT recipient or a stem cell or donor lymphocyte infusion donor (not recorded which). It is not recorded whose cells these are; they may come from a transplant donor. The rearrangement joins TRBV7-2 to TRBJ1-2, with 7 bases lining up with TRBD1. The sequencing input was blood, either unsorted or a sorted T cell fraction (not recorded which). CDR3 sequence: CASSLLTTGDGIGYTF. The CDR3 DNA is TGTGCCAGCAGCCTACTAACCACAGGGGATGGAATAGGCTACACCTTC. The full variable domain, its missing parts supplied by reference TRBV7-2 and TRBJ1-2, is GAGVSQSPSNKVTEKGKDVELRCDPISGHTALYWYRQSLGQGLEFLIYFQGNSAPDKSGLPSDRFSAERTGGSVSTLTIQRTQQEDSAVYLCASSLLTTGDGIGYTFGSGTRLTVV.